This T cell receptor beta chain was sequenced in a study of regulatory T cells in long-lasting Graves disease. Whole-study context: For under 3 months, newly diagnosed Graves' patients had been taking antithyroid drugs.

This CDR3 comprises 16 residues. V lost 4 bases, J lost 0 bases, and 16 bases lay in between. Looked up from germline, CDR1 is WSHSY and CDR2 is SAAADI. Overall study results and limits: Newly diagnosed disease favored TRBV20-1 and TRBJ2-1 over persistent disease. Compared with new cases, persistent Graves' patients showed reduced TCR diversity.

The sample holds a few counts of this clonotype. Its antigen is currently unknown. CDR3-region Arm-PCR and iRepertoire HTBI primers produced the TCR beta libraries. One entry per CDR3 protein, called by TCRdb with MiXCR from the multiplex PCR reads. The table has around 330,000 distinct CDR3 sequences, 18% seen once. Described time point: newly diagnosed GD, antithyroid drugs for less than 3 months. RNA from PBMCs was the source of the TCR library. The chain joins TRBV10-2 to TRBJ2-7; D is possibly TRBD2 (6 bases). This TCR derives from a female donor with Graves disease. Sequenced material: peripheral blood mononuclear cells (PBMCs), taken at new diagnosis, from a patient treated with antithyroid drugs. This chain's CDR3 is CASSATGTFSSYEQYF. DNA of the CDR3: TGCGCCAGCAGTGCAACCGGGACTTTCAGCTCCTACGAGCAGTACTTC.